The sequence of this TCR beta chain was determined in a study of blood T cells in healthy people across ages. General study results and limits: Naive T cell percentage and TCR beta diversity correlated strongly. Among long-lived donors, naive CD4+ cells were more numerous and diversity higher than in aged donors. Roughly linear age-related decline in beta diversity appeared, significant by age roughly 40. Since the PBMCs were unsorted, naive and antigen-experienced cells could not be conclusively compared.

The table lists this clonotype with a count of one. What it binds is not known. Alongside a J-beta primer mix, a sample-barcoded 5' primer served in a second PCR lasting 7 to 11 cycles. TCRdb called the 5' RACE reads again in MiXCR, with one record for every CDR3 protein. Of some 900,000 distinct CDR3 sequences in the sample, roughly 43% were seen once. This receptor was obtained from a man under 40 in good health. Sequenced input: blood.

The CDR3 is CASSVVGKREDEQFF. The CDR3 nucleotides read TGTGCCAGCAGCGTAGTTGGCAAAAGGGAGGATGAGCAGTTCTTC. This chain links TRBV9 with TRBJ2-1; the D gene is possibly TRBD2 (6 bases). This CDR3 contains 15 residues. Trimming took 0 bases from V and 8 from J, leaving 15 bases between them. CDR1 and CDR2 (germline): SGDLS, YYNGEE.